A selection of T cell receptor beta chains follows, all from one sample in a study of T cell changes during pregnancy in multiple sclerosis. Assay: immunoSEQ multiplex PCR; the TCRdb copy retains only in-frame clones and omits some. The data show approximately 100,000 clones, about 91% seen once. This specimen consisted of peripheral blood, obtained after pregnancy. These TCRs come from a female donor with multiple sclerosis, enrolled in a pregnancy study. Both conserved end residues are part of each CDR3. Each record gives: CDR3 protein, CDR3 DNA, clone size, J gene, V gene, D gene. D genes are given only for firm matches. The size of a clone is reported for some rows only, either as once, few or many, or as a class for expanded clones.

CASSIYGQGANQPQHF,TGTGCCAGTAGTATATATGGTCAGGGGGCGAATCAGCCCCAGCATTTT,.,TRBJ1-5,TRBV19,TRBD1
CSVQRLAGDSHEQYF,TGCAGCGTCCAACGACTAGCGGGAGATAGCCACGAGCAGTACTTC,.,TRBJ2-7,TRBV29-1,TRBD2
CASSLWTGYYNEQFF,TGTGCCAGCAGCTTATGGACAGGGTACTACAATGAGCAGTTCTTC,.,TRBJ2-1,TRBV7-2,TRBD1
CASQRTASSPQHF,TGTGCCAGTCAAAGGACAGCCAGTTCGCCCCAGCATTTT,.,TRBJ1-5,TRBV18,.
CASSEGGQGRNTIYF,TGTGCCAGCAGTGAGGGGGGACAGGGAAGAAACACCATATATTTT,.,TRBJ1-3,TRBV2,TRBD1
CATSREAWGDQPQHF,TGTGCCACCAGCAGAGAAGCTTGGGGGGATCAGCCCCAGCATTTT,.,TRBJ1-5,TRBV15,.
CATSRGEALQYNEQFF,TGTGCCACCAGCAGAGGGGAGGCGTTACAATACAATGAGCAGTTCTTC,.,TRBJ2-1,TRBV15,.
CASSPGLAHYPGVYEQYF,TGTGCCAGCAGCCCAGGACTAGCTCACTACCCTGGGGTCTACGAGCAGTACTTC,.,TRBJ2-7,TRBV5-4,TRBD2
CASSRGSAEQFF,TGCGCCAGCAGTCGGGGTTCCGCCGAGCAGTTCTTC,.,TRBJ2-1,TRBV10-1,.
CAWGTTYEQYF,TGTGCCTGGGGGACAACCTACGAGCAGTACTTC,once,TRBJ2-7,TRBV30,.
CASSLSSGGLTDTQYF,TGTGCCAGCAGCTTATCTAGCGGGGGTCTCACAGATACGCAGTATTTT,.,TRBJ2-3,TRBV11-2,TRBD2
CASRWGARVNEQFF,TGTGCCAGCAGATGGGGCGCACGGGTCAATGAGCAGTTCTTC,.,TRBJ2-1,TRBV6-6,.
CASSLFGRGLSGNTIYF,TGTGCCAGCAGTTTATTCGGCAGGGGATTATCTGGAAACACCATATATTTT,.,TRBJ1-3,TRBV27,.
CAWSGGTPTTTDTQYF,TGTGCCTGGAGTGGCGGGACCCCTACGACAACAGATACGCAGTATTTT,.,TRBJ2-3,TRBV30,.
CSVSHGRGEGDTQYF,TGCAGCGTTTCTCATGGCCGGGGGGAGGGAGATACGCAGTATTTT,.,TRBJ2-3,TRBV29-1,TRBD2
CASSQERTANTGELFF,TGCGCCAGCAGCCAAGAAAGGACAGCGAACACCGGGGAGCTGTTTTTT,.,TRBJ2-2,TRBV4-1,.
CAIRLAGAETQYF,TGTGCCATCAGACTAGCGGGAGCGGAGACCCAGTACTTC,.,TRBJ2-5,TRBV6-1,TRBD2
CASSVDKNTEAFF,TGTGCCAGCAGCGTGGACAAGAACACTGAAGCTTTCTTT,.,TRBJ1-1,TRBV9,.
CASSYSGSGANVLTF,TGTGCCAGCAGTTACAGCGGCTCTGGGGCCAACGTCCTGACTTTC,.,TRBJ2-6,TRBV6-5,.
CASSPPPGQGNGYTF,TGTGCCAGCTCACCACCCCCGGGACAGGGAAATGGCTACACCTTC,.,TRBJ1-2,TRBV18,TRBD1
CSVGAARGTEAFF,TGCAGCGTTGGAGCCGCCAGGGGCACTGAAGCTTTCTTT,.,TRBJ1-1,TRBV29-1,.
CASSYSTGGSPYGYTF,TGTGCCAGCAGTTACTCGACTGGAGGCAGCCCCTATGGCTACACCTTC,.,TRBJ1-2,TRBV6-5,.
CASGPAGLGNQPQHF,TGTGCCAGTGGACCGGCGGGCTTAGGCAATCAGCCCCAGCATTTT,.,TRBJ1-5,TRBV19,.
CASSSTDQPQHF,TGTGCCAGCAGCTCCACAGATCAGCCCCAGCATTTT,.,TRBJ1-5,TRBV28,.
CASSSRLGQWGEKSEAFF,TGTGCCAGCAGCTCCCGCCTGGGACAGTGGGGTGAGAAAAGTGAAGCTTTCTTT,.,TRBJ1-1,TRBV11-2,TRBD1
CASGREAQYF,TGTGCCAGCGGTAGGGAGGCCCAGTACTTC,.,TRBJ2-5,TRBV2,.
CASTSTSNQPQHF,TGTGCCAGCACCTCGACAAGCAATCAGCCCCAGCATTTT,.,TRBJ1-5,TRBV6-1,.
CASLKEGASNQPQHF,TGTGCCAGCTTGAAGGAGGGGGCGAGCAATCAGCCCCAGCATTTT,.,TRBJ1-5,TRBV2,TRBD1
CASSLSGGNTGELFF,TGTGCCAGCAGCCTATCCGGGGGGAACACCGGGGAGCTGTTTTTT,.,TRBJ2-2,TRBV7-2,.
CAPTAGTSDGEQFF,TGTGCCCCTACCGCCGGGACTAGCGACGGCGAGCAGTTCTTC,.,TRBJ2-1,TRBV7-9,TRBD2
CASSRPKLGQGLDNGYTF,TGTGCCAGCAGCCGACCTAAACTCGGACAGGGACTGGATAATGGCTACACCTTC,.,TRBJ1-2,TRBV7-9,TRBD1
CASSPYLGSSGNTIYF,TGTGCCAGCAGCCCTTACCTAGGAAGCTCTGGAAACACCATATATTTT,.,TRBJ1-3,TRBV7-2,.
CASSKKTETGYSGNTIYF,TGTGCCAGCAGCAAAAAAACCGAGACAGGGTACTCTGGAAACACCATATATTTT,.,TRBJ1-3,TRBV7-9,TRBD1
CASLDRGGYTF,TGTGCCAGCCTGGACAGGGGTGGCTACACCTTC,few,TRBJ1-2,TRBV27,TRBD1
CASSFDPGGTEAFF,TGTGCCAGCAGCTTTGACCCTGGGGGGACTGAAGCTTTCTTT,.,TRBJ1-1,TRBV11-2,.
CASSPTPGFSNTEAFF,TGTGCCAGCAGTCCCACCCCCGGGTTCTCGAACACTGAAGCTTTCTTT,.,TRBJ1-1,TRBV6-6,.
CASSIDEFGEQFF,TGTGCCAGTAGTATAGATGAATTCGGGGAGCAGTTCTTC,.,TRBJ2-1,TRBV19,.
CATSPPLLKAVVPYEQYF,TGTGCCACCAGCCCTCCACTACTAAAAGCGGTCGTTCCCTACGAGCAGTACTTC,.,TRBJ2-7,TRBV15,.
CASGTGTNYEQYF,TGTGCCAGCGGCACCGGGACTAACTACGAGCAGTACTTC,.,TRBJ2-7,TRBV21-1,.
CASSLAGTRSTNEKLFF,TGTGCCAGCAGCTTAGCTGGTACCCGGTCCACTAATGAAAAACTGTTTTTT,once,TRBJ1-4,TRBV7-9,.
CAWSAAGAGEQYF,TGTGCCTGGAGTGCTGCAGGGGCAGGGGAGCAGTACTTC,.,TRBJ2-5,TRBV30,.
CATSGVYPGTGYNEQFF,TGTGCCACCAGCGGAGTATATCCCGGGACAGGCTACAATGAGCAGTTCTTC,.,TRBJ2-1,TRBV15,TRBD1